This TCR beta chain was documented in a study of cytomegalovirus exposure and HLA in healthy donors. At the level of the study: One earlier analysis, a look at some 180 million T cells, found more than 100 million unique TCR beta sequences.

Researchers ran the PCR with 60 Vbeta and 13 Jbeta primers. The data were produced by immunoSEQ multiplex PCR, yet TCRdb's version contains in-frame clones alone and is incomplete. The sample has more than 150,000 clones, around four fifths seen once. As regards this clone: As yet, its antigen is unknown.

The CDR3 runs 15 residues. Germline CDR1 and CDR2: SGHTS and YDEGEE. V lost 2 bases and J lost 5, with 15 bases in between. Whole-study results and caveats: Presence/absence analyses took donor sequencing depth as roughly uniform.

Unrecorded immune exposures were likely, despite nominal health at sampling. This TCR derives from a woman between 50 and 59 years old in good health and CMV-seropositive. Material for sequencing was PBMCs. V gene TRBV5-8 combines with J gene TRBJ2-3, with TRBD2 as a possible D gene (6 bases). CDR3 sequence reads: CASSFIREKEDTQYF. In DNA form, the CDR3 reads TGTGCCAGCAGCTTTATCCGGGAGAAGGAAGATACGCAGTATTTT.